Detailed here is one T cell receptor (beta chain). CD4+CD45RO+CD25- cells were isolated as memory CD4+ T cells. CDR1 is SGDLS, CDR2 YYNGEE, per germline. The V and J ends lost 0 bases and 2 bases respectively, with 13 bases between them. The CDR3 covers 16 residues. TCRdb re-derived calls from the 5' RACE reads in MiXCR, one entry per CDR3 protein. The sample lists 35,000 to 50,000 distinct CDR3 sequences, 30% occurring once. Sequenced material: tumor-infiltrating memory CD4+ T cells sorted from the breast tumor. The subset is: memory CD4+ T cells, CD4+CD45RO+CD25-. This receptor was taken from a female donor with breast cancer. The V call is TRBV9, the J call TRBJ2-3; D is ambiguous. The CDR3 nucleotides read TGTGCCAGCAGCGTAGTGGGCACTTACGCCACAGATACGCAGTATTTT. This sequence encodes CASSVVGTYATDTQYF.